What follows are 26 T cell receptor beta chains derived from one specimen sequenced in a study of T cell clonality in common variable immunodeficiency. The table came from immunoSEQ multiplex PCR; TCRdb's copy has only in-frame clones and leaves some out. Listed here are 75,000 to 85,000 clones without any singletons, the top ten holding 0.65% to 0.8%. Sequenced sample: peripheral blood mononuclear cells. The source of these receptors is a person between 18 and 69 years old in good health.

This clone was counted many times. The CDR3 reads CSARIAGGPVEQFF. Incomplete CDR3 DNA: TGCAGTGCTAGGATAGCGGGAGGGCCCGTTGAG. This sequence joins TRBV20-1 and TRBJ2-1; 11 bases are a match to TRBD2. The read falls 3 residues short of the CDR3 end, and the missing part is taken from the germline J gene. The CDR3 spans 14 residues. V shed 3 bases and J 9 bases; nucleotides not matched to a gene: 7. Germline V gene lookup returns CDR1 DFQATT and CDR2 SNEGSKA (reference sequence).

This clone was detected ten times or more. Sequencing ends 3 residues short of the CDR3 end; the germline J gene provides the rest. V and J are TRBV20-1 and TRBJ2-7, with 8 bases fitting TRBD2. In germline, CDR1 is DFQATT, CDR2 SNEGSKA (reference sequence). V was pared by 6 bases and J by 6 bases, with 13 bases of the junction left unmatched. This CDR3 region has 14 residues. CDR3 bases read: TGCAGTGCCCGCCCCCTAGCGGGCCGGGGCGAG. Encoded protein: CSARPLAGRGE. The full-length CDR3 reads as CSARPLAGRGEQYF.

This clone was found many times. The read gets to within 3 residues of the CDR3 end, and the germline J gene fills in the rest. V is TRBV19 and J is TRBJ1-3, with D uncertain. Germline CDR1 is LNHDA and CDR2 is SQIVND (reference sequence). This CDR3 contains 16 residues. Trimming removed 1 base at V and 4 bases at J, with 14 bases between. The covered CDR3 bases are TGTGCCAGTAGTATAGCCCTCCCCAGACTAGGAAACACC. Protein: CASSIALPRLGNT. The entire CDR3 reads CASSIALPRLGNTIYF.

This clone was counted many times. The read comes to an end 3 residues before the CDR3 does, leaving the germline J gene to fill in the end. This chain connects TRBV7-2 to TRBJ2-7; 7 bases agree with TRBD2. CDR1 is SGHTA and CDR2 is FQGNSA in the germline V gene. CDR3 length equals 15 residues. Trimming removed 1 base from V and 4 bases from J; junction bases left unmatched: 7. The CDR3 spells CASSLGLAAIYEQYF. The part of the CDR3 DNA that was read is TGTGCCAGCAGCTTAGGGCTAGCGGCTATTTACGAG.

This clone was counted a few times. From the germline J gene comes the end of the CDR3, since the read stops 3 residues before it. This rearrangement joins TRBV7-2 to TRBJ2-3, with no clear D. Germline V gives CDR1 SGHTA, CDR2 FQGNSA. The length of the CDR3 is 12 residues. Deletions cut 7 bases from V and 3 bases from J, with 8 bases between. The CDR3 loop reads CASTLTTDTQYF. Partial CDR3 DNA: TGTGCCAGCACCCTCACAACAGATACG.

This clone was seen many times. The missing CDR3 end, 3 residues past where the read stops, is filled in from the germline J gene. V and J are TRBV14 and TRBJ2-2; 9 bases are shared with TRBD1. V lost 5 bases to trimming and J lost 0 bases; unmatched junction nucleotides: 13. From germline, CDR1 is SGHDN and CDR2 FVKESK. This CDR3 region has 19 residues. Incomplete CDR3 DNA: TGTGCCAGCAGCTACTTCCGGGACAGGGCCTTCTCGAACACCGGGGAG. Amino acids: CASSYFRDRAFSNTGE. The complete CDR3 sequence is CASSYFRDRAFSNTGELFF.

This clone has ten or more counts. From the germline J gene comes the end of the CDR3, since the read stops 3 residues before it. J is TRBJ2-6 and V is TRBV7-2, with 9 bases matching TRBD1. The CDR3 consists of 14 residues. Germline V CDR1 and CDR2: SGHTA, FQGNSA. V shed 5 bases, J shed 8 bases, and the junction held 4 bases outside the gene matches. CDR3 bases read: TGTGCCAGCAGCCACGGACAGGGGACCAACGTC. Translation: CASSHGQGTNV. The whole CDR3 protein is CASSHGQGTNVLTF.

This clone was counted ten times or more. Sequencing ends 3 residues short of the CDR3 end; the germline J gene provides the rest. This chain uses TRBV7-9 with TRBJ1-1; 7 bases fit TRBD1. Germline-derived CDR1 and CDR2 are SEHNR and FQNEAQ (reference sequence). V was pared by 0 bases and J by 1 base, with 2 bases of the junction left unmatched. This CDR3 contains 15 residues. The CDR3 is CASSLASGGNTEAFF. The part of the CDR3 DNA that was read is TGTGCCAGCAGCTTAGCTTCAGGGGGGAACACTGAA.

The table lists this clone with many counts. Read sequence stops 3 residues before the CDR3 end, and the germline J gene provides the missing end. This chain connects TRBV5-4 to TRBJ2-5; 7 bases are a match to TRBD1. Per the germline V gene, CDR1 is SGHNT and CDR2 is YYREEE (reference sequence). V dropped 4 bases and J dropped 4; count of bases not matched to a gene: 4. The CDR3 loop spans 13 amino acids. Here the CDR3 reads CASSPGQRETQYF. CDR3 bases read: TGTGCCAGCAGCCCGGGACAGAGAGAGACC.

This clone was observed many times. Sequencing ends 3 residues short of the CDR3 end; the germline J gene provides the rest. Within the sample, other DNA sequences also encode this same CDR3. The chain couples TRBV7-3 to TRBJ1-1; no reliable D call. Deletions cut 2 bases from V and 2 bases from J, with 6 bases between. CDR1 is SGHTA and CDR2 is FQGTGA in the germline V gene. This CDR3 has 13 residues. CDR3 bases read: TGTGCCAGCAGCTTATACAGTAACACTGAA. Amino acid sequence: CASSLYSNTE. The whole CDR3 protein is CASSLYSNTEAFF. Using reference TRBV7-3 and TRBJ1-1 for the parts outside the CDR3, the full variable domain is GAGVSQTPSNKVTEKGKYVELRCDPISGHTALYWYRQSLGQGPEFLIYFQGTGAADDSGLPNDRFFAVRPEGSVSTLKIQRTERGDSAVYLCASSLYSNTEAFFGQGTRLTVV.

This clone came up many times. The read ends 3 residues shy of where the CDR3 ends; the end is completed using the germline J gene. The chain couples TRBV7-9 to TRBJ2-1; TRBD1 is a possible D gene (6 bases). This CDR3 is built from 15 residues. V dropped 0 bases and J dropped 5 bases, with 11 bases sitting between them. Germline V gene sequence: CDR1 SEHNR, CDR2 FQNEAQ (reference sequence). CDR3 bases read: TGTGCCAGCAGCTTAGCGGGGTCAGGGGACAATGAG. Translation: CASSLAGSGDNE. The whole CDR3 sequence is CASSLAGSGDNEQFF.

Ten or more counts support this clone. The read terminates 3 residues before the CDR3 end, so the remaining end is supplied by the germline J gene. The chain is built from TRBV14 and TRBJ2-2, with D possibly matching TRBD1 (5 bases). Trimming took 1 base from V and 4 from J, leaving 10 bases between them. The CDR3 extends over 15 amino acids. The germline gives CDR1 SGHDN, CDR2 FVKESK. The CDR3 protein is CASSQGPGLTGELFF. The sequenced part of the CDR3 DNA is TGTGCCAGCAGCCAAGGGCCAGGGCTCACCGGGGAG.

At least ten counts were recorded for this clone. The sequence runs out 3 residues before the end of the CDR3; the remainder is reconstructed from the germline J gene. The V gene is TRBV29-1, the J gene TRBJ2-2, with 8 bases that match TRBD2. V was clipped by 4 bases and J by 6 bases; unmatched bases: 4. The CDR3 has 13 amino acids. Per the germline V gene, CDR1 is SQVTM and CDR2 is ANQGSEA. The CDR3 sequence: CSVVVAGSGELFF. Partial CDR3 DNA: TGCAGCGTTGTAGTAGCGGGATCCGGGGAG.

This clone occurred many times. Read sequence stops 3 residues before the CDR3 end, and the germline J gene provides the missing end. This chain connects TRBV19 to TRBJ1-2, with D tentatively TRBD1 (5 bases). This CDR3 region has 14 residues. Germline V gene lookup returns CDR1 LNHDA and CDR2 SQIVND (reference sequence). CDR3: CASSIASRVRGYTF. CDR3 DNA, as far as it was read: TGTGCCAGTAGTATCGCATCCAGGGTTCGCGGC. Full variable domain (remainder filled in from reference TRBV19 and TRBJ1-2): DGGITQSPKYLFRKEGQNVTLSCEQNLNHDAMYWYRQDPGQGLRLIYYSQIVNDFQKGDIAEGYSVSREKKESFPLTVTSAQKNPTAFYLCASSIASRVRGYTFGSGTRLTVV.

This clone showed up many times. The read is 3 residues too short to cover the CDR3 end, so that end is filled in from the germline J gene. The chain joins TRBV5-1 to TRBJ1-2, with 7 bases fitting TRBD1. This CDR3 comprises 13 residues. With 4 bases clipped from V and 4 bases from J, the junction kept 4 bases outside the gene matches. CDR1 and CDR2 (germline): SGHRS, YFSETQ. Here the CDR3 reads CASSPDRAYGYTF. Partial CDR3 DNA: TGCGCCAGCAGCCCCGACAGGGCCTATGGC.

This clone was detected many times. Read coverage stops 3 residues before the CDR3 terminus; the germline J gene supplies the remainder. The J gene is TRBJ2-7, the V gene TRBV19; D might be TRBD1 (6 bases). Trimming took off 6 bases at V and 4 bases at J, with 16 bases between the two ends. CDR3 length: 14 amino acids. Germline values: CDR1 LNHDA, CDR2 SQIVND (reference sequence). CDR3: CASSRTDTLYEQYF. Partial CDR3 DNA: TGTGCCAGTAGCCGGACAGATACTTTGTACGAG.

This clone was counted at least ten times. The read stops 3 residues short of the end of the CDR3; the missing end is completed from the germline J gene. This sequence joins TRBV11-2 and TRBJ1-2; D call uncertain. The V gene lost 2 bases and the J gene lost 4 bases, with 11 bases spanning the gap. The germline gives CDR1 SGHAT, CDR2 FQNNGV. CDR3 length: 14 amino acids. CDR3 sequence: CASSLNSLSYGYTF. CDR3 DNA (partial): TGTGCCAGCAGCTTAAATTCTCTTTCCTATGGC. The variable domain in full, completed from reference TRBV11-2 and TRBJ1-2, reads EAGVAQSPRYKIIEKRQSVAFWCNPISGHATLYWYQQILGQGPKLLIQFQNNGVVDDSQLPKDRFSAERLKGVDSTLKIQPAKLEDSAVYLCASSLNSLSYGYTFGSGTRLTVV.

There are many counts of this clone. The CDR3 end falls 3 residues outside the read, so it is completed with the germline J gene. The chain couples TRBV5-6 to TRBJ2-1; 7 bases agree with TRBD1. V shed 1 base, J shed 3 bases, and the junction held 4 bases outside the gene matches. The length of the CDR3 is 15 residues. Germline V CDR1 and CDR2: SGHDT, YYEEEE. The CDR3 protein is CASSLRRTGYNEQFF. The covered CDR3 bases are TGTGCCAGCAGCTTGAGGAGGACAGGCTACAATGAG. The full variable domain, with the rest looked up from reference TRBV5-6 and TRBJ2-1, is DAGVTQSPTHLIKTRGQQVTLRCSPKSGHDTVSWYQQALGQGPQFIFQYYEEEERQRGNFPDRFSGHQFPNYSSELNVNALLLGDSALYLCASSLRRTGYNEQFFGPGTRLTVL.

This clone has at least ten counts. The sequenced fragment ends 3 residues before the CDR3 boundary, so the rest is inferred from the germline J gene. The rearrangement links TRBV20-1 to TRBJ2-4; D might be TRBD1 (6 bases). The CDR3 has 15 residues. Trimming removed 6 bases from V and 1 base from J, with 16 bases in between. Germline CDR1 reads DFQATT; CDR2 reads SNEGSKA (reference sequence). The sequenced CDR3 bases are TGCAGTGCCCTTGCCACAAGGGGGGCCAAAAACATT. Its protein product is CSALATRGAKNI. Given in full, the CDR3 is CSALATRGAKNIQYF.

This clone occurred many times. The read gets to within 3 residues of the CDR3 end, and the germline J gene fills in the rest. The chain recombines TRBV7-3 with TRBJ2-1, with D maybe TRBD2 (6 bases). The germline V and J ends were trimmed by 4 bases and 4 bases, with 14 bases remaining between them. From germline, CDR1 is SGHTA and CDR2 FQGTGA. The CDR3 consists of 15 residues. This chain's CDR3 is CASSSRAGPYNEQFF. CDR3 bases read: TGTGCCAGCAGCTCCCGCGCGGGGCCTTACAATGAG.

This clone showed up many times. The read halts 3 residues ahead of the CDR3 end, with the missing end drawn from the germline J gene. This chain links TRBV5-1 with TRBJ2-1; 9 nucleotides line up with TRBD2. The germline V gene encodes CDR1 SGHRS and CDR2 YFSETQ. The CDR3 loop spans 15 amino acids. V dropped 7 bases and J dropped 1; count of bases not matched to a gene: 6. The CDR3 sequence: CASGLSGGSYNEQFF. CDR3 DNA (partial): TGCGCCAGCGGACTAAGCGGGGGGTCCTACAATGAG.

This clone was seen many times. The CDR3 extends 3 residues past the end of the read, so its final part is completed from the germline J gene. The chain has TRBV5-1 and TRBJ2-3, with TRBD2 matching over 12 bases. After removal of 4 bases from V and 5 bases from J, the junction contained 8 bases not matched to a gene. The CDR3 is 16 residues long. Germline values: CDR1 SGHRS, CDR2 YFSETQ. The sequenced part of the CDR3 DNA is TGCGCCAGCAGCGAAAATCTAGCGGGAGGGGGAGATACG. Protein product: CASSENLAGGGDT. The CDR3 in its entirety is CASSENLAGGGDTQYF.

The table lists this clone with a few counts. The read is 3 residues too short to cover the CDR3 end, so that end is filled in from the germline J gene. V usage is TRBV7-6 and J usage is TRBJ1-1, with a tentative D call TRBD1 (6 bases). Trimming left V 6 bases short and J 6 bases short, with 14 bases between. Germline assignment: CDR1 SGHVS and CDR2 FNYEAQ. The CDR3 has 13 amino acids. CDR3 DNA (partial): TGTGCCAGCAGGACCCAACAGGGATCTGAA. It encodes CASRTQQGSE. The whole CDR3 protein reads CASRTQQGSEAFF.

This clone was counted many times. Sequencing ends 3 residues short of the CDR3 end; the germline J gene provides the rest. This chain links TRBV10-3 with TRBJ2-5; D might be TRBD1 or TRBD2, each matching 7 bases. CDR3 length equals 15 residues. Germline V gene lookup returns CDR1 ENHRY and CDR2 SYGVKD. V was cut by 5 bases and J by 1 base, with 14 bases left in between. CDR3 DNA (partial): TGTGCCATCAGTCCAGCGGGACAGCTCCAAGAGACC. This codes for CAISPAGQLQET. The full CDR3 sequence reads CAISPAGQLQETQYF.

This clone was detected ten times or more. Read data end 3 residues before the CDR3 end; the end is taken from the germline J gene. The rearrangement links TRBV13 to TRBJ2-1; D gene uncertain. Germline values: CDR1 PRHDT, CDR2 FYEKMQ (reference sequence). The CDR3 loop spans 15 amino acids. The V end lost 5 bases, the J end lost 4 bases, and 15 bases lay between the germline ends. The CDR3: CASSRNDSPYNEQFF. CDR3 DNA (partial): TGTGCCAGCAGCCGAAATGACTCACCTTACAATGAG.

This clone was counted at least ten times. The read comes to an end 3 residues before the CDR3 does, leaving the germline J gene to fill in the end. The rearrangement links TRBV20-1 to TRBJ2-2; TRBD2 matches 11 bases. The V segment lost 2 bases and the J segment 6 bases; nucleotides outside the gene matches: 5. The germline gives CDR1 DFQATT, CDR2 SNEGSKA (reference sequence). This CDR3 contains 15 residues. CDR3 residues: CSARIAGGISGELFF. Incomplete CDR3 DNA: TGCAGTGCTAGAATAGCGGGAGGGATTTCCGGGGAG.